This T cell receptor beta chain was sequenced for a study of response to subunit inactivated influenza vaccine. TCRdb passed the RT-PCR reads through MiXCR, listing each CDR3 protein once. The sample consists of 290,000 or so distinct CDR3 sequences, over 20% of them appearing once. Study findings and constraints: The authors put forward the suggestion that each seasonal influenza vaccination may bring in only a limited number of new T cells.

The CDR3 has 16 amino acids. The germline V and J ends were trimmed by 1 base and 10 bases, with 17 bases remaining between them. Germline V gene lookup returns CDR1 SGHTA and CDR2 FQGNSA. This clonotype occurred many times. Its antigen is unknown. This chain joins TRBV7-2 and TRBJ1-6, with D possibly matching TRBD1 (5 bases). The specimen comprised PBMCs from blood, sampled around 22 months after vaccination. This clonotype originated in a man between 45 and 75 years old who received an inactivated influenza vaccine. CDR3 sequence reads: CASSLVFGGTRSPLHF. The CDR3 DNA is TGTGCCAGCAGCTTAGTCTTTGGGGGTACGAGGTCACCCCTCCACTTT.